The next 13 T cell receptor beta chains were all read from a single sample in a study of T cell changes during pregnancy in multiple sclerosis. The protocol was immunoSEQ multiplex PCR, while the TCRdb copy is restricted to in-frame clones and leaves out a portion. The sample holds 70,000 to 100,000 clones, roughly 90% seen once. Sequenced material: peripheral blood, taken in the first trimester of pregnancy. These receptors came from a female donor with multiple sclerosis, enrolled in a pregnancy study.

The V gene is TRBV29-1, the J gene TRBJ2-1, with 7 positions matching TRBD1. Germline CDR1 SQVTM, CDR2 ANQGSEA. This CDR3 is built from 14 residues. J gave up 5 bases and V 5 bases, and 9 bases lay outside the gene matches. The CDR3: CSVRLTGNDNEQFF. The CDR3 region has the DNA TGCAGCGTTAGATTGACAGGGAATGACAATGAGCAGTTCTTC.

V is TRBV7-8 and J is TRBJ2-7, with 7 bases aligning to TRBD1. After removal of 3 bases from V and 1 base from J, the junction contained 9 bases not matched to a gene. This CDR3 region has 16 residues. The germline V gene has CDR1 SGHVS and CDR2 FQNEAQ. CDR3 region: CASSFSVGQSSYEQYF. DNA for the CDR3: TGTGCCAGCAGCTTTAGCGTGGGACAGTCTTCCTACGAGCAGTACTTC.

This sequence joins TRBV11-3 and TRBJ2-7; 8 bases match TRBD1. Germline CDR1 SGHNT, CDR2 YENEEA. The CDR3 runs 15 residues. V dropped 6 bases and J dropped 5; count of bases not matched to a gene: 12. This chain's CDR3 is CASSPSGGQGHEQYF. In DNA, the CDR3 is TGTGCCAGCAGTCCTTCCGGCGGACAGGGCCACGAGCAGTACTTC.

J is TRBJ2-7 and V is TRBV27; 8 nucleotides agree with TRBD2. The CDR3 covers 15 residues. CDR1 is MNHEY, CDR2 SMNVEV, per germline (reference sequence). The V segment lost 8 bases and the J segment 1 base; nucleotides outside the gene matches: 10. The CDR3 region is CASSPGAGVSYEQYF. The CDR3 nucleotides are TGTGCCAGCTCCCCCGGAGCGGGAGTATCCTACGAGCAGTACTTC.

The genes are TRBV2 and TRBJ2-1; possible D gene TRBD2, 6 bases. The germline V and J ends were trimmed by 4 bases and 7 bases, with 23 bases remaining between them. The CDR3 has 17 amino acids. CDR1 is SNHLY, CDR2 FYNNEI, per germline. In DNA form, the CDR3 reads TGTGCCAGCAGTGCATGGGCGAGCGGGCGTCTAGGGAATGAGCAGTTCTTC. Amino acids: CASSAWASGRLGNEQFF.

This chain connects TRBV7-2 to TRBJ2-3; D is ambiguous. The CDR3 length is 12 residues. Trimming shortened V by 5 bases and J by 6 bases, and 9 bases separated the two germline ends. The germline V gene encodes CDR1 SGHTA and CDR2 FQGNSA. The CDR3 DNA is TGTGCCAGCAGCGAACTCTTCGATACGCAGTATTTT. This codes for CASSELFDTQYF. The complete variable domain, with remaining parts taken from reference TRBV7-2 and TRBJ2-3, reads GAGVSQSPSNKVTEKGKDVELRCDPISGHTALYWYRQSLGQGLEFLIYFQGNSAPDKSGLPSDRFSAERTGGSVSTLTIQRTQQEDSAVYLCASSELFDTQYFGPGTRLTVL.

The chain is built from TRBV5-6 and TRBJ2-1; the D is unclear. The CDR3 is made up of 13 amino acids. The V gene lost 0 bases and the J gene lost 4 bases, with 5 bases spanning the gap. CDR1 and CDR2 from the germline V gene are SGHDT and YYEEEE. The CDR3 spells CASSLGSYNEQFF. CDR3 bases: TGTGCCAGCAGCTTGGGTAGTTACAATGAGCAGTTCTTC.

The genes are TRBV7-6 and TRBJ2-6, with D uncertain. The CDR3 loop spans 16 amino acids. V lost 5 bases to trimming and J lost 0 bases, with 11 bases between them. Germline loops: CDR1 SGHVS, CDR2 FNYEAQ. CDR3 DNA sequence: TGTGCCAGCAGCCCACAACAGACCTCTGGGGCCAACGTCCTGACTTTC. Amino acid sequence: CASSPQQTSGANVLTF. The variable domain in full, with the rest retrieved from reference TRBV7-6 and TRBJ2-6, is GAGVSQSPRYKVTKRGQDVALRCDPISGHVSLYWYRQALGQGPEFLTYFNYEAQQDKSGLPNDRFSAERPEGSISTLTIQRTEQRDSAMYRCASSPQQTSGANVLTFGAGSRLTVL.

The V and J genes are TRBV5-5 and TRBJ1-2; 7 nucleotides match TRBD1. The germline V gene has CDR1 SGHKS and CDR2 YYEKEE (reference sequence). With 1 base clipped from V and 7 bases from J, the junction kept 7 bases outside the gene matches. The CDR3 covers 14 residues. The CDR3 bases are TGTGCCAGCAGCTTGACAGGGGCCCGCTCTGGCTACACCTTC. Its translation is CASSLTGARSGYTF.

CDR3 sequence reads: CASSPEWDGQGSRNEQFF. Written as DNA, the CDR3 is TGTGCCAGCAGCCCAGAATGGGACGGACAGGGCTCGAGGAATGAGCAGTTCTTC. The chain combines TRBV13 with TRBJ2-1, with 8 bases lining up with TRBD1. CDR3 length: 18 residues. V trimming: 5 bases; J trimming: 7 bases; junction bases outside the gene matches: 19. In germline, CDR1 is PRHDT, CDR2 FYEKMQ (reference sequence).

This chain connects TRBV4-2 to TRBJ2-1, with 9 bases aligning to TRBD2. Per the germline V gene, CDR1 is LGHNA and CDR2 is YNFKEQ. V shed 6 bases and J 4 bases; nucleotides not matched to a gene: 7. The CDR3 contains 15 residues. This CDR3 reads CASRGAGGPYNEQFF. For the CDR3, the DNA is TGTGCCAGCAGGGGAGCGGGAGGCCCTTACAATGAGCAGTTCTTC.

This chain joins TRBV4-2 and TRBJ2-2, with TRBD1 matching 10 bases. The CDR3 runs to 19 residues. J was trimmed by 1 base and V by 1 base; bases with no gene match: 9. In germline, CDR1 is LGHNA, CDR2 YNFKEQ. The CDR3 spells CASSQVSSTGGLNTGELFF. CDR3 sequence (DNA): TGTGCCAGCAGCCAAGTCTCCTCGACAGGGGGCTTGAACACCGGGGAGCTGTTTTTT.

The J gene is TRBJ2-1, the V gene TRBV30; D unresolved. The germline CDR1 and CDR2 sequences are GTSNPN and SVGIG (reference sequence). Trimming removed 2 bases at V and 8 bases at J, with 10 bases between. The CDR3 consists of 12 residues. The CDR3 here is CAWSYGVYEQFF. In DNA, the CDR3 is TGTGCCTGGAGTTACGGAGTTTATGAGCAGTTCTTC.